This T cell receptor beta chain is from a study of T-cell memory formation after mild COVID-19. Study information: The two donors had largely donor-specific TCR clusters. Whole-study findings and limits: Whereas later expanders leaned CD4+, clones contracting day 15 to 85 showed a balanced CD4/CD8 makeup.

The germline V gene has CDR1 MGHRA and CDR2 YSYEKL. V shed 0 bases and J 2 bases; nucleotides not matched to a gene: 2. The CDR3 totals 15 residues. This clonotype was seen at least ten times. The antigen remains unidentified. TCRdb redid the calling of the 5' RACE reads with MiXCR, one entry per CDR3 protein. The data contain roughly 550,000 distinct CDR3 sequences, roughly 20% of them singletons. This TCR was recovered from an adult woman who had mild COVID-19 (a few samples of this study predate the infection). Cell type and time point are not known. V is TRBV4-1 and J is TRBJ2-7; 9 positions match TRBD2. Input material: PBMCs or a T cell subset sorted from them (not recorded which). CDR3 coding DNA: TGCGCCAGCAGCCAAGAGGCTAGCGGGGCCTACGAGCAGTACTTC. Its translation is CASSQEASGAYEQYF.